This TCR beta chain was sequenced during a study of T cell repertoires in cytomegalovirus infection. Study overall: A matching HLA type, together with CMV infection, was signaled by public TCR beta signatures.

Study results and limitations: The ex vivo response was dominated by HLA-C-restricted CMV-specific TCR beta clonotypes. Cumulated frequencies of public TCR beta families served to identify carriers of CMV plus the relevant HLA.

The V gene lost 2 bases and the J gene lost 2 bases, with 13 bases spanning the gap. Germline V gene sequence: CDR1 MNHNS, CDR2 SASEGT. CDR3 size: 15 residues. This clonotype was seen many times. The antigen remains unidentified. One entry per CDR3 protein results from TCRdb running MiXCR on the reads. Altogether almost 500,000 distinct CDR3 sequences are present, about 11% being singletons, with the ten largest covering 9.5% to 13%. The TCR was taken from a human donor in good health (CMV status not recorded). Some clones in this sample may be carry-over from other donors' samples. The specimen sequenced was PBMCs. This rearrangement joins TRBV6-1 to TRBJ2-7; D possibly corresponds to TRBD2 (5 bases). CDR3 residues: CASSERRLLAYEQYF. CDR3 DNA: TGTGCCAGCAGTGAACGGAGGCTGTTGGCCTACGAGCAGTACTTC.